Below are 25 T cell receptor beta chains sequenced from a single sample in a study of blood T cells in healthy people across ages. Primers used in a second PCR of roughly 6 to 11 cycles were a sample-barcoded 5' primer and a J-beta primer mix. TCRdb fed the 5' RACE reads into MiXCR, producing one record per CDR3 protein. The table has approximately 1.5 million distinct CDR3 sequences, about 42% seen once; the top ten hold more than 4%. Sequencing used blood. Receptors originate from a woman aged 18-29 years in good health.

This clonotype was found many times. J is TRBJ2-7 and V is TRBV12-3 or TRBV12-4, with 7 nucleotides matching TRBD1. This CDR3 has 13 amino acids. The V and J ends lost 5 bases and 4 bases, in that order; junction bases with no gene match: 5. Written as DNA, the CDR3 is TGTGCCAGCAGTCCGGGACAGAGATACGAGCAGTACTTC. Amino acids: CASSPGQRYEQYF.

The chain recombines TRBV5-1 with TRBJ2-1, with D perhaps matching TRBD1 or TRBD2 (5 bases each). The CDR3 is 13 amino acids. Germline CDR1 reads SGHRS; CDR2 reads YFSETQ. Trimming cost V 4 bases and J 6 bases, with 11 bases left between them. CDR3 nucleotide sequence: TGCGCCAGCAGCGGGAGTAGGGGCAATGAGCAGTTCTTC. Its protein product is CASSGSRGNEQFF.

Points on this clonotype: Since a much larger clone is just one base distant, this may be a read error. This chain uses TRBV10-3 with TRBJ2-5; 9 bases agree with TRBD1. The J call is in doubt because the DNA end fits TRBJ2-1 better. The CDR3 spans 13 residues. Germline V gives CDR1 ENHRY, CDR2 SYGVKD. The CDR3 here is CAIGTGREETQFF. In DNA, the CDR3 is TGTGCCATCGGGACAGGGAGAGAAGAGACCCAGTTCTTC.

The chain is built from TRBV5-5 and TRBJ1-2; D gene ambiguous. Trimming took off 7 bases at V and 3 bases at J, with 10 bases between the two ends. Germline CDR1 and CDR2: SGHKS and YYEKEE (reference sequence). The CDR3 runs to 12 residues. CDR3 sequence reads: CASALDHYGYTF. The DNA for the CDR3 is TGTGCCAGCGCCTTGGACCACTATGGCTACACCTTC.

This chain connects TRBV12-3 or TRBV12-4 to TRBJ2-1; D unresolved. The CDR3 runs to 14 residues. V lost 4 bases and J lost 2, with 9 bases in between. The CDR3 reads CASSSTTAYNEQFF. As DNA, the CDR3 is TGTGCCAGCAGTTCGACGACGGCCTACAATGAGCAGTTCTTC.

This clonotype was counted between two and nine times. This chain joins TRBV6-2 or TRBV6-3 and TRBJ2-5; D not certain. The germline V and J ends were trimmed by 7 bases and 0 bases, with 6 bases remaining between them. This CDR3 has 12 amino acids. Germline CDR1 reads MNHEY; CDR2 reads SVGEGT. CDR3 region: CASTRHQETQYF. Here the CDR3 DNA reads TGTGCCAGCACACGGCACCAAGAGACCCAGTACTTC.

The chain recombines TRBV19 with TRBJ2-1; D remains ambiguous. The CDR3 runs to 13 residues. Trimming shortened V by 2 bases and J by 7 bases, and 9 bases separated the two germline ends. Per germline, CDR1 LNHDA and CDR2 SQIVND (reference sequence). The CDR3 region has the DNA TGTGCCAGTAGTATAAGAGCGACGAATGAGCAGTTCTTC. Translating gives CASSIRATNEQFF. Based on the CDR3 plus reference TRBV19 and TRBJ2-1, the full variable domain is DGGITQSPKYLFRKEGQNVTLSCEQNLNHDAMYWYRQDPGQGLRLIYYSQIVNDFQKGDIAEGYSVSREKKESFPLTVTSAQKNPTAFYLCASSIRATNEQFFGPGTRLTVL.

This clonotype was seen ten or more times. The chain couples TRBV11-2 to TRBJ2-3; TRBD2 is a possible D gene (7 bases). Germline V gene lookup returns CDR1 SGHAT and CDR2 FQNNGV. With 1 base removed from V and 4 bases from J, the gap between germline ends came to 12 bases. CDR3 length equals 15 residues. In nucleotides, the CDR3 is TGTGCCAGCAGCTTAGTCGGGGGGCAGGCAGATACGCAGTATTTT. Translating gives CASSLVGGQADTQYF.

The chain employs TRBV5-1 and TRBJ2-1; possible D gene TRBD1, 5 bases. The germline CDR1 and CDR2 sequences are SGHRS and YFSETQ. CDR3 length equals 14 residues. V was shortened by 2 bases and J by 5 bases, with 11 bases between the two germline ends. DNA of the CDR3: TGCGCCAGCAGCTTTAAGGGGCAGAACAATGAGCAGTTCTTC. Residues: CASSFKGQNNEQFF. The full variable domain, rest sourced from reference TRBV5-1 and TRBJ2-1, is KAGVTQTPRYLIKTRGQQVTLSCSPISGHRSVSWYQQTPGQGLQFLFEYFSETQRNKGNFPGRFSGRQFSNSRSEMNVSTLELGDSALYLCASSFKGQNNEQFFGPGTRLTVL.

The chain employs TRBV7-9 and TRBJ2-3; D is undetermined. V was pared by 3 bases and J by 7 bases, with 8 bases between. This CDR3 contains 12 residues. Germline assignment: CDR1 SEHNR and CDR2 FQNEAQ (reference sequence). The CDR3 region has the DNA TGTGCCAGCAGCTTCAGCACTAATACGCAGTATTTT. Amino acid sequence: CASSFSTNTQYF.

V is TRBV6-5 and J is TRBJ1-2; TRBD1 matches at 7 bases. The CDR3 is 15 amino acids. Germline V gene sequence: CDR1 MNHEY, CDR2 SVGAGI. Trimming took 6 bases from V and 3 from J; bases not matched to a gene: 10. The CDR3 bases are TGTGCCAGCAGAAGTGCGGGACAGCTGTACTATGGCTACACCTTC. Translation gives CASRSAGQLYYGYTF.

The chain combines TRBV29-1 with TRBJ2-1, with TRBD2 matching over 12 bases. The CDR3 is made up of 18 amino acids. After removal of 7 bases from V and 0 bases from J, the junction contained 13 bases not matched to a gene. Germline values: CDR1 SQVTM, CDR2 ANQGSEA. CDR3 DNA: TGCAGCGCTAGTACTAGCGGGAGGATTGACCCCTCCTACAATGAGCAGTTCTTC. This encodes CSASTSGRIDPSYNEQFF.

This clonotype has only a few counts. This chain uses TRBV27 with TRBJ2-1; TRBD2 matches 9 bases. V was clipped by 6 bases and J by 7 bases; unmatched bases: 10. The length of the CDR3 is 15 residues. Germline CDR1 MNHEY, CDR2 SMNVEV (reference sequence). CDR3 region: CASSFWGLAGNEQFF. The CDR3 DNA sequence: TGTGCCAGCAGCTTTTGGGGACTAGCAGGTAATGAGCAGTTCTTC.

This clonotype appeared a single time. J is TRBJ1-1 and V is TRBV6-2 or TRBV6-3; D is unresolved. Germline CDR1 reads MNHEY; CDR2 reads SVGEGT. V was clipped by 2 bases and J by 10 bases, with 11 bases between them. The CDR3 is 12 residues long. The CDR3: CASSYLADRAFF. For the CDR3, the DNA is TGTGCCAGCAGTTACCTGGCAGACCGAGCTTTCTTT.

The V and J genes are TRBV5-5 and TRBJ2-7; 7 positions match TRBD1. Unmatched junction bases numbered 8, after V lost 3 bases and J lost 2 bases. This CDR3 region has 15 residues. Per the germline V gene, CDR1 is SGHKS and CDR2 is YYEKEE (reference sequence). CDR3 DNA: TGTGCCAGCAGCTATACGGGGCAGGGGGCCTACGAGCAGTACTTC. Encoded protein: CASSYTGQGAYEQYF. Looking up the rest from reference TRBV5-5 and TRBJ2-7 gives the full variable domain: DAGVTQSPTHLIKTRGQQVTLRCSPISGHKSVSWYQQVLGQGPQFIFQYYEKEERGRGNFPDRFSARQFPNYSSELNVNALLLGDSALYLCASSYTGQGAYEQYFGPGTRLTVT.

This clonotype has at least ten counts. J is TRBJ1-2 and V is TRBV12-3 or TRBV12-4; D is uncertain. Trimming removed 2 bases from V and 3 bases from J, with 7 bases in between. The CDR3 consists of 13 residues. In DNA form, the CDR3 reads TGTGCCAGCAGTTTAACGGAGTACTATGGCTACACCTTC. It codes for CASSLTEYYGYTF.

This clonotype was picked up a small number of times. V is TRBV4-1 and J is TRBJ2-3; 9 bases match TRBD2. This CDR3 is 16 amino acids long. Trimming took 4 bases from V and 1 from J; bases not matched to a gene: 6. The germline gives CDR1 MGHRA, CDR2 YSYEKL. Written as DNA, the CDR3 is TGCGCCAGCAGCCCCTTGCGGACTAGCGGCACAGATACGCAGTATTTT. As protein: CASSPLRTSGTDTQYF.

Regarding this clonotype: Germline is not matched at one junction end, which may reflect a read error. The rearrangement links TRBV20-1 to TRBJ1-1; D gene ambiguous. This CDR3 is 10 amino acids long. The germline gives CDR1 DFQATT, CDR2 SNEGSKA (reference sequence). This CDR3 is CRTANTEAFF. The CDR3 DNA follows: TGTAGAACGGCTAACACTGAAGCTTTCTTT.

This clonotype was seen only a few times. This chain joins TRBV7-9 and TRBJ2-1, with 14 bases aligning to TRBD2. The CDR3 sequence is 16 residues long. The germline V gene encodes CDR1 SEHNR and CDR2 FQNEAQ (reference sequence). With 4 bases clipped from V and 9 bases from J, the junction kept 8 bases outside the gene matches. The CDR3 DNA reads as TGTGCCAGCAGCTCCCCGACTAGCGGGAGGGCCGCTGAGCAGTTCTTC. Translation gives CASSSPTSGRAAEQFF.

V and J are TRBV7-2 and TRBJ2-5; 11 nucleotides agree with TRBD2. The V and J ends lost 6 bases and 11 bases, in that order; junction bases with no gene match: 2. This CDR3 is 11 amino acids long. From germline, CDR1 is SGHTA and CDR2 FQGNSA. The CDR3 DNA sequence: TGTGCCAGCAGACTAGCGGGAGTACAGTACTTC. Translation gives CASRLAGVQYF.

The V gene is TRBV29-1, the J gene TRBJ1-1; tentatively, D is TRBD1 (6 bases). CDR1 SQVTM and CDR2 ANQGSEA come from the germline V gene. This CDR3 has 13 residues. Trimming stripped 0 bases from V and 7 bases from J, with 12 bases between. The CDR3 DNA follows: TGCAGCGTTGAAGATGGTCGGGGGCTTGAAGCTTTCTTT. Translated: CSVEDGRGLEAFF.

This clonotype was seen a few times. V gene TRBV14 combines with J gene TRBJ2-1, with a tentative D call TRBD1 (6 bases). Germline CDR1 SGHDN, CDR2 FVKESK. V was clipped by 1 base and J by 7 bases, with 17 bases between them. There are 16 residues in the CDR3. CDR3 sequence: CASSQAFGGTLNEQFF. CDR3 DNA: TGTGCCAGCAGCCAAGCCTTTGGGGGCACCCTTAATGAGCAGTTCTTC.

The chain combines TRBV7-8 with TRBJ2-2; possibly TRBD2 for D (5 bases). This CDR3 region has 17 residues. CDR1 is SGHVS and CDR2 is FQNEAQ in the germline V gene. V lost 5 bases and J lost 1, with 17 bases in between. The CDR3 nucleotides are TGTGCCAGCAGCCCCCGGAGGTCGGCGTTGAACACCGGGGAGCTGTTTTTT. Translated: CASSPRRSALNTGELFF.

This clonotype was observed a handful of times. The rearrangement links TRBV6-6 to TRBJ2-5; 8 nucleotides line up with TRBD1. Trimming removed 7 bases from V and 2 bases from J; junction bases left unmatched: 6. Germline CDR1 reads MNHNY; CDR2 reads SVGAGI (reference sequence). The CDR3 is 14 amino acids. The CDR3 nucleotides read TGTGCCAGCAAGGTGCAGGGGGCACAAGAGACCCAGTACTTC. It translates to CASKVQGAQETQYF.

This clonotype came up a few times. The rearrangement joins TRBV12-3 or TRBV12-4 to TRBJ2-1, with unresolved D. Trimming cost V 5 bases and J 7 bases, with 9 bases left between them. The CDR3 is made up of 12 amino acids. CDR3 coding DNA: TGTGCCAGCAGTCCCTCGGTAAATGAGCAGTTCTTC. Encoded protein: CASSPSVNEQFF.